The present TCR beta chain was sequenced within a study of CD8+ T cells in alopecia areata. Study-wide points: Lesional scalp, especially alopecia totalis/universalis, showed higher clonality than normal scalp. Tofacitinib produced a significant decrease in scalp clonality and in expanded CD8+ clones among the top 100. Possibly because of HLA-related factors, TCR sharing was less clear across patients than in mice.

Treatment described: oral pan-JAK inhibitor, 5-10 mg twice daily. The study team obtained lesional scalp punch biopsies and peripheral blood from alopecia areata patients. Germline CDR1 is PRHDT and CDR2 is FYEKMQ (reference sequence). This CDR3 has 15 residues. Trimming removed 4 bases from V and 4 bases from J, with 16 bases in between. Extracted RNA was reverse transcribed into cDNA, the sequencing template. Generated by immunoSEQ multiplex PCR, the TCRdb table keeps only in-frame clones and is missing some. This sample has about 180,000 clones; about 53% occur once, and the top ten carry 11%. With respect to this clone: Its specificity is unknown.

This chain links TRBV13 with TRBJ2-5, with D possibly TRBD2 on 5 matching bases. The sequences come from CD8+ T cells sorted from blood, collected at week 24, from a patient treated with tofacitinib. The source is a human donor with alopecia areata. CDR3 in DNA: TGTGCCAGCAGCTCCAAAGGAGGCGGTGGAGAGACCCAGTACTTC. Its translation is CASSSKGGGGETQYF.